A selection of T cell receptor beta chains follows, all from one sample in a study of T cell responses to AZD1222 COVID-19 vaccine. TCRdb's table, derived via immunoSEQ multiplex PCR, lists solely in-frame clones and lacks some. This sample has 95,000 to 150,000 clones, with 88% found just once. The specimen was peripheral blood, collected on day 0 of AZD1222 vaccination. The receptor set was obtained from an adult in good health. Both conserved end residues are part of each CDR3. The order of the fields is D gene, J gene, V gene, clone size, CDR3 length, CDR3 protein, CDR3 DNA. D genes are given only for firm matches. The listing skips clone size in some rows; elsewhere it reads once, few, many or a size class.

TRBD1 | TRBJ2-7 | TRBV11-3 | . | 15 | CASSSGTGGSYEQYF | TGTGCCAGCAGCTCTGGGACAGGGGGCTCCTACGAGCAGTACTTC
TRBD1 | TRBJ2-7 | TRBV19 | . | 11 | CASTRGYEQYF | TGTGCCAGTACCAGGGGGTACGAGCAGTACTTC
. | TRBJ1-2 | TRBV5-8 | . | 15 | CASSLGQRANYGYTF | TGTGCCAGCAGCTTGGGACAGAGAGCTAACTATGGCTACACCTTC
TRBD1 | TRBJ2-7 | TRBV19 | . | 13 | CASRPTGVNEQYF | TGTGCCAGTAGACCGACAGGGGTGAACGAGCAGTACTTC
. | TRBJ1-5 | TRBV6-1 | . | 14 | CASSEAFRTQPQHF | TGTGCCAGCAGTGAAGCGTTTCGGACTCAGCCCCAGCATTTT
TRBD1 | TRBJ1-2 | TRBV2 | . | 16 | CASSERTGGKRYGYTF | TGTGCCAGCAGTGAACGGACAGGGGGCAAGCGCTATGGCTACACCTTC
. | TRBJ1-1 | TRBV19 | . | 13 | CASSILPNTEAFF | TGTGCCAGTAGTATCTTACCTAACACTGAAGCTTTCTTT
. | TRBJ2-6 | TRBV15 | . | 19 | CATSITSGTGGLGANVLTF | TGTGCCACCAGCATAACTTCCGGGACTGGGGGGCTCGGGGCCAACGTCCTGACTTTC
TRBD1 | TRBJ2-7 | TRBV11-2 | once | 16 | CASSLDLRDRAYEQYF | TGTGCCAGCAGCTTAGATCTTCGGGACAGGGCCTACGAGCAGTACTTC
TRBD2 | TRBJ2-7 | TRBV10-3 | . | 15 | CAISETLAGGGEQYF | TGTGCCATCAGTGAAACCCTAGCGGGAGGGGGCGAGCAGTACTTC
TRBD1 | TRBJ2-7 | TRBV10-3 | . | 18 | CAISESSGRGTGENEQYF | TGTGCCATCAGTGAGTCGAGCGGACGCGGGACAGGGGAAAACGAGCAGTACTTC
TRBD1 | TRBJ1-3 | TRBV5-4 | . | 16 | CASSLGQGASGNTIYF | TGTGCCAGCAGCTTGGGGCAGGGGGCTTCTGGAAACACCATATATTTT
. | TRBJ2-4 | TRBV2 | . | 15 | CASSEGSIAKNIQYF | TGTGCCAGCAGTGAGGGCAGTATAGCCAAAAACATTCAGTACTTC
TRBD2 | TRBJ2-7 | TRBV9 | few | 14 | CASSVLAGSYEQYF | TGTGCCAGCAGCGTACTAGCGGGCTCCTACGAGCAGTACTTC
TRBD2 | TRBJ2-3 | TRBV5-4 | . | 17 | CASSQSVAGGPADTQYF | TGTGCCAGCAGCCAGAGCGTAGCGGGAGGGCCGGCAGATACGCAGTATTTT
. | TRBJ2-6 | TRBV5-1 | . | 18 | CASSSKLGETEGANVLTF | TGCGCCAGCAGCTCGAAACTGGGCGAGACGGAGGGGGCCAACGTCCTGACTTTC
TRBD2 | TRBJ2-7 | TRBV19 | once | 15 | CASSISGSGSYEQYF | TGTGCCAGTAGCATTAGCGGGAGTGGGTCCTACGAGCAGTACTTC
. | TRBJ1-2 | TRBV28 | . | 14 | CASSLVGGGYGYTF | TGTGCCAGCAGTTTAGTGGGGGGAGGCTATGGCTACACCTTC
. | TRBJ1-6 | TRBV7-9 | few | 13 | CASSLTSDSPLHF | TGTGCCAGCAGCTTAACGTCGGATTCACCCCTCCACTTT
. | TRBJ1-3 | TRBV15 | . | 15 | CATSRDLSSGNTIYF | TGTGCCACCAGCAGAGATCTCAGCTCTGGAAACACCATATATTTT
. | TRBJ2-1 | TRBV4-1 | . | 16 | CASSQVNLVSYNEQFF | TGCGCCAGCAGCCAGGTCAACCTGGTCTCCTACAATGAGCAGTTCTTC
TRBD1 | TRBJ1-4 | TRBV16 | . | 15 | CASSPQGATNEKLFF | TGTGCCAGCAGCCCACAGGGGGCAACTAATGAAAAACTGTTTTTT
. | TRBJ2-2 | TRBV11-2 | . | 14 | CASSLDHGAGELFF | TGTGCCAGCAGCTTAGATCACGGGGCCGGGGAGCTGTTTTTT
. | TRBJ2-7 | TRBV7-9 | . | 13 | CASSLGWGFEQYF | TGTGCCAGCAGCTTAGGGTGGGGGTTCGAGCAGTACTTC
. | TRBJ2-2 | TRBV19 | . | 14 | CASSRQPNTGELFF | TGTGCCAGTAGCAGACAACCGAACACCGGGGAGCTGTTTTTT
. | TRBJ1-4 | TRBV4-2 | . | 16 | CASSQGKQGTNEKLFF | TGTGCCAGCAGCCAGGGGAAACAGGGTACTAATGAAAAACTGTTTTTT
. | TRBJ2-1 | TRBV7-9 | . | 13 | CASSRGIGNEQFF | TGTGCCAGCAGCCGCGGGATTGGGAATGAGCAGTTCTTC
TRBD1 | TRBJ1-3 | TRBV2 | few | 17 | CASSSDRGGASGNTIYF | TGTGCCAGCAGTTCCGACAGGGGAGGAGCTTCTGGAAACACCATATATTTT
TRBD1 | TRBJ1-1 | TRBV10-3 | . | 15 | CAISGHRDRDTEAFF | TGTGCCATCAGTGGGCACCGGGACAGAGACACTGAAGCTTTCTTT
TRBD2 | TRBJ2-7 | TRBV5-6 | . | 17 | CASSRTSGRARSYEQYF | TGTGCCAGCAGCCGGACTAGCGGGAGGGCGAGGTCCTACGAGCAGTACTTC
. | TRBJ1-4 | TRBV19 | once | 16 | CASNSPPGQGNEKLFF | TGTGCCAGTAACTCCCCCCCGGGACAAGGAAATGAAAAACTGTTTTTT
. | TRBJ1-3 | TRBV19 | . | 16 | CASSPGAETSGNTIYF | TGTGCCAGTAGTCCAGGAGCGGAGACCTCTGGAAACACCATATATTTT
. | TRBJ2-7 | TRBV4-1 | many | 16 | CASSQGSPGSGYEQYF | TGCGCCAGCAGCCAAGGAAGTCCGGGTAGTGGGTACGAGCAGTACTTC
TRBD2 | TRBJ2-7 | TRBV5-8 | . | 15 | CASSPGLAGPYEQYF | TGTGCCAGCAGCCCAGGACTAGCGGGGCCCTACGAGCAGTACTTC
. | TRBJ1-6 | TRBV30 | . | 15 | CAWSVPGAGNSPLHF | TGTGCCTGGAGTGTACCGGGGGCCGGTAATTCACCCCTCCACTTT
. | TRBJ1-1 | TRBV28 | once | 15 | CASSSEGRRNTEAFF | TGTGCCAGCAGTTCGGAGGGGAGAAGGAACACTGAAGCTTTCTTT
TRBD1 | TRBJ2-3 | TRBV19 | few | 15 | CASGPPGTGADTQYF | TGTGCCAGTGGGCCCCCCGGGACAGGGGCAGATACGCAGTATTTT
TRBD1 | TRBJ1-2 | TRBV4-1 | . | 16 | CASSQETGGFNYGYTF | TGCGCCAGCAGCCAAGAGACAGGGGGCTTTAACTATGGCTACACCTTC
. | TRBJ1-2 | TRBV10-3 | few | 12 | CAISDRHYGYTF | TGTGCCATCAGTGACCGACACTATGGCTACACCTTC
TRBD2 | TRBJ2-3 | TRBV5-1 | . | 16 | CASSPGTSGSADTQYF | TGCGCCAGCAGCCCCGGGACTAGCGGGAGCGCAGATACGCAGTATTTT
TRBD1 | TRBJ2-3 | TRBV5-6 | . | 16 | CASSFWDRGSTDTQYF | TGTGCCAGCAGCTTCTGGGACAGGGGGAGCACAGATACGCAGTATTTT
. | TRBJ1-1 | TRBV28 | . | 14 | CASREQVRNTEAFF | TGTGCCAGCAGGGAACAGGTTCGGAACACTGAAGCTTTCTTT
. | TRBJ1-1 | TRBV19 | . | 15 | CAASRGTSLEAEAFF | TGTGCCGCCTCCCGTGGGACCTCCCTTGAGGCTGAAGCTTTCTTT
TRBD1 | TRBJ1-6 | TRBV28 | . | 15 | CASRTGPSGDSPLHF | TGTGCCAGCAGGACAGGGCCCTCGGGGGATTCACCCCTCCACTTT